One TCR beta chain is described in this entry. Its antigen is not identified. CDR3 and TCR beta VDJ profiling relied on a genomic DNA template. TCRdb re-analysed the reads in MiXCR, keeping a single row per CDR3 protein. The sample includes 400,000 to 450,000 distinct CDR3 sequences, around 72% of them seen just once. The data originate from a study of CD8+CD57+ T cells in acquired aplastic anemia. Study as a whole: Each DNA sample taken from sorted CD4+ and CD8+ cells came to about 3 ug on average. Healthy donor sequencing depth: around 9.9 million CD4+, roughly 11 million CD8+ reads. Whole-study results and caveats: Between the patient and control groups, CD8+ Simpson's diversity did not differ significantly. Patients and controls turned out to have more than 25 CD8+ CDR3 sequences in common.

CDR1 and CDR2 (germline): DFQATT, SNEGSKA (reference sequence). This CDR3 has 14 residues. The germline V and J ends were trimmed by 2 bases and 7 bases, with 18 bases remaining between them. The TCR was taken from a human donor in good health, serving as a control. Sequencing was carried out using sorted CD4+, CD8+, or CD8+CD57+ T cells (not recorded which) from PBMCs. This chain uses TRBV20-1 with TRBJ2-7; D may be TRBD2 (7 bases). CDR3 in DNA: TGCAGTGCTAGACTCCTCGGGGAGGGGGATGAGCAGTACTTC. Protein product: CSARLLGEGDEQYF.